This T cell receptor (beta chain) was sequenced during a study of blood T cell repertoires in COVID-19. Study as a whole: Whether acute or convalescent, the COVID-19 samples came from the United States, Italy and Spain. Nucleic acid was either cDNA or gDNA, and it came from T cells, B-cell-depleted T cells, or PBMCs.

Only in-frame clones appear in the TCRdb table, and some are missing; sequencing was by immunoSEQ multiplex PCR. Of around 64,000 clones detected, about 90% appear once; the ten largest clones hold 5% to 6.5%. There are 16 residues in the CDR3. The germline gives CDR1 SGHVS, CDR2 FQNEAQ. The ends lost 5 bases at V and 6 bases at J; junction bases unmatched: 9. The chain recombines TRBV7-8 with TRBJ2-1; 11 bases are a match to TRBD2. The sequence derives from a man in his forties or fifties with active COVID-19. Sequenced material: peripheral blood. CDR3 residues: CASSTLSGRAGNEQFF. The CDR3 nucleotides read TGTGCCAGCAGCACCCTTAGCGGGAGGGCGGGCAATGAGCAGTTCTTC.